Presented here are 19 T cell receptor beta chains from one specimen sequenced in a study of blood T cell repertoires in COVID-19. Sequencing used immunoSEQ multiplex PCR; TCRdb keeps in-frame clones, though not all of them. The data hold 40,000 to 45,000 clones, with 70% to 90% observed a single time. Source material: peripheral blood. Every receptor here comes from a human donor in a cohort sampled during active COVID-19.

The chain couples TRBV27 to TRBJ1-2; 10 bases match TRBD1. This CDR3 is built from 14 residues. CDR1 is MNHEY, CDR2 SMNVEV, per germline (reference sequence). With 5 bases clipped from V and 3 bases from J, the junction kept 3 bases outside the gene matches. Written as DNA, the CDR3 is TGTGCCAGCAGTCCAGGACAGGGGGACTATGGCTACACCTTC. It codes for CASSPGQGDYGYTF.

The gene calls are TRBV6-2 or TRBV6-3 and TRBJ2-3; D may be TRBD2 (6 bases). CDR3 length: 15 residues. Germline values: CDR1 MNHEY, CDR2 SVGEGT. With 1 base removed from V and 2 bases from J, the gap between germline ends came to 10 bases. The CDR3 sequence is CASSYFSGDTDTQYF. The CDR3 DNA sequence: TGTGCCAGCAGTTACTTCTCGGGGGACACAGATACGCAGTATTTT.

This clone was counted between two and nine times. The gene calls are TRBV19 and TRBJ2-2; maybe TRBD2 (6 bases). The CDR3 has 15 residues. V lost 1 base and J lost 3, with 9 bases in between. From germline, CDR1 is LNHDA and CDR2 SQIVND (reference sequence). CDR3 residues: CASSIGLAYTGELFF. The CDR3, as DNA: TGTGCCAGTAGTATAGGGCTAGCGTACACCGGGGAGCTGTTTTTT.

The table lists this clone with a few counts. The CDR3 reads CASSPGQRYEQYF. The CDR3 DNA follows: TGTGCCAGCAGCCCGGGACAGCGCTACGAGCAGTACTTC. This rearrangement joins TRBV5-6 to TRBJ2-7; 7 bases agree with TRBD1. The germline V gene encodes CDR1 SGHDT and CDR2 YYEEEE. The CDR3 runs to 13 residues. The V segment lost 4 bases and the J segment 3 bases; nucleotides outside the gene matches: 4.

CDR3 sequence (DNA): TGTGCCAGCTCACCACCGAGAGGGGGACAGAACACAGATACGCAGTATTTT. It is translated as CASSPPRGGQNTDTQYF. This chain joins TRBV18 and TRBJ2-3; TRBD1 matches at 7 bases. This CDR3 region has 17 residues. V lost 0 bases to trimming and J lost 2 bases; unmatched junction nucleotides: 8. Germline V gene sequence: CDR1 KGHSH, CDR2 LQKENI.

This clone was seen a handful of times. The gene calls are TRBV28 and TRBJ2-5; 9 nucleotides match TRBD2. The CDR3 sequence is 17 residues long. CDR1 and CDR2 (germline): MDHEN, SYDVKM. Trimming at V came to 4 bases and at J to 4 bases, leaving 13 bases not matched to a gene. The CDR3 DNA is TGTGCCAGCAGTTCCCTCTCCGGGACTAGCTCTCTAGAGACCCAGTACTTC. Amino acids: CASSSLSGTSSLETQYF.

This clone occurred a few times. The gene calls are TRBV18 and TRBJ1-5; maybe TRBD1 (6 bases). The germline gives CDR1 KGHSH, CDR2 LQKENI. Trimming took 2 bases from V and 6 from J, leaving 11 bases between them. The CDR3 contains 14 residues. In nucleotides, the CDR3 is TGTGCCAGCTCACCAACGGCAGGGGCTCAGCCCCAGCATTTT. As protein: CASSPTAGAQPQHF.

The chain recombines TRBV29-1 with TRBJ2-7, with 10 bases identical to TRBD1. Germline trimming cut 6 bases from V and 4 bases from J; bases unmatched to any gene: 6. This CDR3 spans 13 amino acids. Germline CDR1 and CDR2: SQVTM and ANQGSEA. The CDR3 spells CSVADRGRYEQYF. The CDR3 bases are TGCAGCGTCGCGGACAGGGGGAGGTACGAGCAGTACTTC.

This sequence joins TRBV5-5 and TRBJ1-5; 7 bases are a match to TRBD1. CDR1 and CDR2 (germline): SGHKS, YYEKEE (reference sequence). The ends lost 0 bases at V and 2 bases at J; junction bases unmatched: 17. The CDR3 extends over 20 amino acids. The DNA of the CDR3 is TGTGCCAGCAGCTTGGGGGGTTTAGGGGGCGATTACGTGGGCAATCAGCCCCAGCATTTT. This codes for CASSLGGLGGDYVGNQPQHF.

The rearrangement links TRBV5-8 to TRBJ1-1; weak D call: TRBD1 (5 bases). CDR3 length: 13 residues. Germline loops: CDR1 SGHTS, CDR2 YDEGEE. V was trimmed by 7 bases and J by 4 bases, leaving 14 bases between them. This chain's CDR3 is CASPGGGGTEAFF. The DNA for the CDR3 is TGTGCCAGCCCAGGCGGGGGGGGCACTGAAGCTTTCTTT.

The chain uses TRBV29-1 and TRBJ2-5, with D possibly matching TRBD2 (6 bases). CDR3 size: 13 residues. The ends were cut back, 5 bases at V and 9 bases at J, with 19 bases in the middle. CDR1 and CDR2 (germline): SQVTM, ANQGSEA. The CDR3 DNA reads TGCAGCGTTACCGGGCCCGGGCGGGGAGCCCAGTACTTC. Its translation: CSVTGPGRGAQYF.

The count of this clone is one. This chain's CDR3 is CASGVTSSYNEQFF. The CDR3 bases are TGCGCCAGCGGCGTGACAAGCTCCTACAATGAGCAGTTCTTC. The V and J genes are TRBV4-1 and TRBJ2-1; D uncertain. The germline V gene encodes CDR1 MGHRA and CDR2 YSYEKL. Trimming removed 8 bases from V and 0 bases from J, with 11 bases in between. The CDR3 loop spans 14 amino acids.

J is TRBJ2-5 and V is TRBV9, with D maybe TRBD2 (6 bases). Germline V lookup: CDR1 SGDLS, CDR2 YYNGEE. The length of the CDR3 is 11 residues. V was trimmed by 4 bases and J by 5 bases, leaving 6 bases between them. As DNA, the CDR3 is TGTGCCAGCAGCCGGGAGGAGACCCAGTACTTC. Protein product: CASSREETQYF.

The chain carries TRBV9 and TRBJ2-7; maybe TRBD1 (7 bases). Germline lookup yields CDR1 SGDLS and CDR2 YYNGEE. The CDR3 extends over 15 amino acids. The ends were cut back, 5 bases at V and 4 bases at J, with 19 bases in the middle. CDR3 coding DNA: TGTGCCAGCAGTGTCGGGGGACAGAATTTGTACGAGCAGTACTTC. Its translation is CASSVGGQNLYEQYF.

This chain uses TRBV4-2 with TRBJ2-7; the match to TRBD2 covers 10 bases. Germline CDR1 is LGHNA and CDR2 is YNFKEQ. The CDR3 spans 15 residues. V shed 5 bases, J shed 4 bases, and the junction held 8 bases outside the gene matches. CDR3 protein: CASSGRTSGIYEQYF. As DNA, the CDR3 is TGTGCCAGCAGCGGCCGCACTAGCGGGATTTACGAGCAGTACTTC.

J is TRBJ2-5 and V is TRBV7-2; 9 positions agree with TRBD2. Trimming took 5 bases from V and 1 from J; bases not matched to a gene: 5. This CDR3 has 15 residues. Germline V lookup: CDR1 SGHTA, CDR2 FQGNSA. CDR3 loop: CASSRNSGSQETQYF. As DNA, the CDR3 is TGTGCCAGCAGCCGTAATAGCGGGAGCCAAGAGACCCAGTACTTC.

This chain links TRBV5-1 with TRBJ1-2; D unresolved. V was trimmed by 0 bases and J by 1 base, leaving 7 bases between them. CDR1 is SGHRS, CDR2 YFSETQ, per germline. CDR3 size: 14 residues. DNA of the CDR3: TGCGCCAGCAGCTTGGAAGGGAGTAACTATGGCTACACCTTC. Amino acids: CASSLEGSNYGYTF.

The chain carries TRBV19 and TRBJ2-3; no clear D. The V and J ends lost 2 bases and 5 bases respectively, with 8 bases between them. The CDR3 has 13 residues. Germline CDR1 is LNHDA and CDR2 is SQIVND (reference sequence). CDR3 protein: CASSIQDLDTQYF. The CDR3 bases are TGTGCCAGTAGTATACAGGATTTAGATACGCAGTATTTT.

This chain connects TRBV29-1 to TRBJ1-2; possibly TRBD1 for D (6 bases). The V end was cut by 4 bases, the J end by 7 bases, with 13 bases between. CDR1 is SQVTM and CDR2 is ANQGSEA in the germline V gene. CDR3 length equals 12 residues. The CDR3 protein is CSVVQGRSGYTF. CDR3 coding DNA: TGCAGCGTTGTACAGGGTAGAAGTGGCTACACCTTC.